This TCR beta chain was documented in a study of patients and donors after allogeneic stem cell transplantation (TCRdb year 2020). Library generation was performed with RT-PCR. The instrument given in TCRdb is NextSeq 550. TCRdb reworked the public reads: Q25 trimming with fastp, MiXCR clone assembly, productive beta chains retained. Records with the same CDR3 protein are collapsed into one entry carrying the most frequent genes and DNA. The sample records 200,000 to 250,000 distinct CDR3 sequences, 11% to 15% of which are singletons. The top ten clones comprise 11% of the sample. This clonotype was counted only a few times. Its antigen remains undetermined. Base qualities are not provided; no much larger clone lies one nucleotide away. After removal of 6 bases from V and 4 bases from J, the junction retains 8 bases not matched to a gene. The germline V gene (reference sequence) specifies DFQATT as CDR1 and SNEGSKA as CDR2. The CDR3 goes from the cysteine to the phenylalanine over 14 residues. Only the CDR3 region is kept as DNA, spanning 42 bases read in frame from base 1.

The source is a human donor who was either an allogeneic HSCT recipient or a stem cell or donor lymphocyte infusion donor (not recorded which). It is not recorded whose cells these are; they may come from a transplant donor. Input material: blood, either unsorted or a sorted T cell fraction (not recorded which). The chain uses TRBV20-1 and TRBJ1-5; 8 middle bases align to TRBD1. The CDR3 protein: CSAPDRVGNQPQHF. Read as DNA, the sequence is TGCAGTGCCCCGGACAGGGTTGGGAATCAGCCCCAGCATTTT.